The sequence of this T cell receptor (beta chain) was determined in a study of Tregs in tolerant kidney transplant recipients. Deletions cut 3 bases from V and 5 bases from J, with 19 bases between. The germline CDR1 and CDR2 sequences are KGHSH and LQKENI. This CDR3 has 17 residues. A remark on this clone: Its antigen is still unknown.

TCRdb keeps only in-frame clones here, not all; method: immunoSEQ multiplex PCR. The table records a few hundred clones, around 96% of them present only once. Findings and limits, study-wide: This study did not directly address biological reproducibility.

The sample in question was Tregs from blood cultured with allogeneic cells, obtained before the transplant. The clonotype comes from a human patient who received a combined kidney and bone marrow transplant. This chain uses TRBV18 with TRBJ2-2; D might be TRBD2 (6 bases). The CDR3 here is CASSPGLIPRETGELFF. The CDR3 DNA reads TGTGCCAGCTCACCGGGACTGATACCACGGGAGACCGGGGAGCTGTTTTTT.